This TCR beta chain was obtained from a study of siplizumab effects on memory and regulatory T cells. Repertoires were generated with immunoSEQ multiplex PCR, while TCRdb's copy carries only in-frame clones and drops some. This table holds tens of thousands of clones, 95% found once. This clonotype was sampled from a human donor in good health. The sample taken for sequencing was CD8+ T cells sorted from blood.

The CDR3 coding sequence is TGCGCCAGCAGCTTTTCAGGAGAGCAGTACTTC. Protein: CASSFSGEQYF. The V and J genes are TRBV5-1 and TRBJ2-7; D is uncertain. Trimming removed 2 bases at V and 7 bases at J, with 7 bases between. The CDR3 is 11 amino acids. Germline V gives CDR1 SGHRS, CDR2 YFSETQ.